The next 5 T cell receptor beta chains were all read from a single sample in a study of post-analysis software for immune sequencing data. Study-level findings and limits: In patients, TRBV5-6, TRBV5-1 and TRBV20-1 belonged to four or five TRBV segments found more frequently than in controls.

Unique molecular identifiers featured in each of the TCR beta cDNA libraries. One entry per CDR3 protein results from TCRdb running MiXCR on the PCR reads. The sample carries 650,000 to 900,000 distinct CDR3 sequences, under 60% recorded once. No cognate antigen is known for these TCRs. What was sequenced was blood. The receptors were sampled from a girl aged 5-17 years with multiple sclerosis.

This clonotype appeared a few times. V and J are TRBV3-1 and TRBJ2-4; D assignment may be TRBD1 or TRBD2 (5 bases each). V lost 1 base, J lost 9 bases, and 16 bases lay in between. The CDR3 consists of 15 residues. Germline V gene data show CDR1 as LGHDT and CDR2 as YNNKEL (reference sequence). CDR3: CASSQGLGTKGIQYF. The CDR3 DNA reads as TGTGCCAGCAGCCAAGGACTCGGGACCAAGGGCATTCAGTACTTC.

The chain is built from TRBV16 and TRBJ2-1; 10 nucleotides match TRBD2. J gave up 4 bases and V 8 bases, and 14 bases lay outside the gene matches. Germline-derived CDR1 and CDR2 are KGHSY and FQNENV. The CDR3 loop spans 17 amino acids. The CDR3 bases are TGTGCCAGCGACCGAGCTAGCGGGAGCAAGACGTACAATGAGCAGTTCTTC. Protein: CASDRASGSKTYNEQFF.

J is TRBJ1-1 and V is TRBV24-1; no firm D call. CDR3 length: 12 residues. The V gene lost 5 bases and the J gene lost 7 bases, with 10 bases spanning the gap. Germline CDR1 and CDR2: KGHDR and SFDVKD. The chain's CDR3 is CATSVWAHEAFF. The CDR3 nucleotides are TGTGCCACCAGTGTATGGGCCCATGAAGCTTTCTTT.

This rearrangement joins TRBV6-5 to TRBJ1-2, with D tentatively TRBD1 (5 bases). From germline, CDR1 is MNHEY and CDR2 SVGAGI. CDR3 length: 14 residues. The V and J ends lost 5 bases and 4 bases respectively, with 14 bases between them. CDR3 residues: CASSRAGRGYGYTF. CDR3 coding DNA: TGTGCCAGCAGTCGCGCGGGGCGCGGCTATGGCTACACCTTC.

The V gene is TRBV20-1, the J gene TRBJ1-1, with D perhaps matching TRBD1 (5 bases). CDR1 DFQATT and CDR2 SNEGSKA come from the germline V gene (reference sequence). Trimming took 6 bases from V and 2 from J, leaving 13 bases between them. The CDR3 runs 13 residues. In nucleotides, the CDR3 is TGCAGTGCGACACAGGTCCACAACACTGAAGCTTTCTTT. Protein product: CSATQVHNTEAFF.